The rows below give T cell receptor beta chains drawn from one sample of a study of blood T cells in healthy people across ages. TCRdb fed the 5' RACE reads into MiXCR, producing one record per CDR3 protein. The table shows more than 1 million distinct CDR3 sequences, with under 45% occurring only once. The sample consisted of blood. The receptors stem from a woman aged 55-70 years in good health. Each CDR3 is given with its conserved first and last residue. A D gene is named only where the DNA matches it firmly. The listing skips clone size in some rows; elsewhere it reads once, few, many or a size class.

CDR3 DNA,CDR3 protein,D gene,V gene,J gene,CDR3 length,clone size
TGTGCCAGCAGCCCCTGGACAGGGGTCGACATTCGGTACTTC,CASSPWTGVDIRYF,TRBD1,TRBV9,TRBJ2-4,14,.
TGTGCCAGCAGCTTTCCTAGCGGGGGGGTACCCAGGAATGAGCAGTTCTTC,CASSFPSGGVPRNEQFF,TRBD2,TRBV7-2,TRBJ2-1,17,.
TGTGCCAGCAGTACTACAGGATTTCCCCAGCATTTT,CASSTTGFPQHF,.,TRBV12-3/TRBV12-4,TRBJ1-5,12,.
TGTGCCACGGGACTAGCGGGAGGGCCGCGTGAGCAGTTCTTC,CATGLAGGPREQFF,TRBD2,TRBV10-3,TRBJ2-1,14,few
TGTGCCAGCAGTTCGGCTCGGGGAACGGCCGGTGATGAGCAGTTCTTC,CASSSARGTAGDEQFF,.,TRBV27,TRBJ2-1,16,.
TGTGCCAGCAGCCAAGTGGGGCTACAACAAGAGACCCAGTACTTC,CASSQVGLQQETQYF,.,TRBV3-1,TRBJ2-5,15,.
TGTGCCAGCAGTGAGGGGGGTTTGCAATACGAGCAGTACTTC,CASSEGGLQYEQYF,.,TRBV28,TRBJ2-7,14,.
TGTGCCAGCAGCCAAGATTGGCTCGGAAGTTTCAATGAGCAGTTCTTC,CASSQDWLGSFNEQFF,.,TRBV4-2,TRBJ2-1,16,.
TGTGCCAGCAGCCAAGGGACAGCCCACGAGGCACCCCTCCACTTT,CASSQGTAHEAPLHF,.,TRBV4-2,TRBJ1-6,15,.
TGTGCCAGCAGCGGGCAGGCCGGGAACGAGCAGTACTTC,CASSGQAGNEQYF,.,TRBV3-1,TRBJ2-7,13,.
TGCAGTGCTTCACAGGGACTAGCGGTGACAGATACGCAGTATTTT,CSASQGLAVTDTQYF,TRBD2,TRBV20-1,TRBJ2-3,15,once
TGCAGCGCGGGACTAGAGAGGAATACGCAGTATTTT,CSAGLERNTQYF,TRBD2,TRBV29-1,TRBJ2-3,12,few
TGTGCCAGCGGCATCTCTGGGGCCAACGTCCTGACTTTC,CASGISGANVLTF,.,TRBV12-3/TRBV12-4,TRBJ2-6,13,.
TGCAGTGCTAGAGGTCTCCGGGACAGGGGGTCTGGAGGCTACGAGCAGTACTTC,CSARGLRDRGSGGYEQYF,TRBD1,TRBV20-1,TRBJ2-7,18,few
TGTGCCAGCAGTTCTAGCGGGAGAGGGGGAAAGACCTACGAGCAGTACTTC,CASSSSGRGGKTYEQYF,TRBD2,TRBV27,TRBJ2-7,17,.
TGTGCCAGCAGTTACTCGCAGACCTATGGCTACACCTTC,CASSYSQTYGYTF,.,TRBV6-5,TRBJ1-2,13,.
TGTGCCAGCAGCCAAGACTTCTACGAGCAGTACTTC,CASSQDFYEQYF,.,TRBV14,TRBJ2-7,12,few
TGCAGTGCTATCCCAGGAAGGCGGGGGGGCTTCGAGCAGTACTTC,CSAIPGRRGGFEQYF,TRBD2,TRBV20-1,TRBJ2-7,15,few
TGTGCCAGCAGTGAATATGGGACAAGGGACATTCAGTACTTC,CASSEYGTRDIQYF,.,TRBV25-1,TRBJ2-4,14,.
TGCGCCAGCAGTGAGCCCGGCTATTCTCTTACGCAGTATTTT,CASSEPGYSLTQYF,.,TRBV10-2,TRBJ2-3,14,few
TGTGCCCGGAAGACTAGCGGGATTCAGTTCTTC,CARKTSGIQFF,TRBD2,TRBV30,TRBJ2-1,11,.
TGTGCCATCAGTGCGGCTAGCGGGAGTTCAGATACGCAGTATTTT,CAISAASGSSDTQYF,TRBD2,TRBV10-3,TRBJ2-3,15,.
TGTGCCGTAGCGGGTTTCTCCTACGAGCAGTACTTC,CAVAGFSYEQYF,TRBD2,TRBV10-3,TRBJ2-7,12,.
TGTGCCAGCAGTCCCGACGAGAGTTACGAGCAGTACTTC,CASSPDESYEQYF,.,TRBV12-3/TRBV12-4,TRBJ2-7,13,few
TGTGCCAGCAGTTCCCCGACTAGGTTGGGGCCCTACGAGCAGTACTTC,CASSSPTRLGPYEQYF,.,TRBV27,TRBJ2-7,16,few
TGTGCCAGCAGTTTATGCTCGACAGGGAATCGCACAGATACGCAGTATTTT,CASSLCSTGNRTDTQYF,TRBD1,TRBV28,TRBJ2-3,17,once
TGTGCCAACCTAATCGAGAAGGGATGGTCCTACAATGAGCAGTTCTTC,CANLIEKGWSYNEQFF,.,TRBV6-1,TRBJ2-1,16,.
TGTGCCAGCAGTTTTGCCAGGACCACAGATACGCAGTATTTT,CASSFARTTDTQYF,.,TRBV28,TRBJ2-3,14,once
TGCGCCAGCAGCTCTCCGGACAGGGCAAATGAGCAGTACTTC,CASSSPDRANEQYF,TRBD1,TRBV5-1,TRBJ2-7,14,.
TGTGCCATCAGTCTGGGCCAGGGGGACGGGCAGTACTTC,CAISLGQGDGQYF,TRBD1,TRBV10-3,TRBJ2-7,13,.
TGTGCCAGCTCACCAGCCGGACAGGGCCGAGAGACCCAGTACTTC,CASSPAGQGRETQYF,TRBD1,TRBV18,TRBJ2-5,15,.
TGCAGTGCTAGGCTACCGGGACTAGCGGGAGGGCCCTGGACCGGGGAGCTGTTTTTT,CSARLPGLAGGPWTGELFF,TRBD2,TRBV20-1,TRBJ2-2,19,.
TGTGCCACCGAGGGACTAGCGGACCTCCAAGAGACCCAGTACTTC,CATEGLADLQETQYF,TRBD2,TRBV6-1,TRBJ2-5,15,.
TGTGCCAGCAGCGGACCCGGGACAGATCAAGGGACCCAGTACTTC,CASSGPGTDQGTQYF,TRBD1,TRBV9,TRBJ2-5,15,.
TGTGCCAGCAGCTCCGCGGGACCCCCCTCCCACAATGAGCAGTTCTTC,CASSSAGPPSHNEQFF,.,TRBV7-6,TRBJ2-1,16,.
TGCAGCGTTGATCAGCCCCAGCATTTT,CSVDQPQHF,.,TRBV29-1,TRBJ1-5,9,few
TGTGCCAGCAGTCAATCCTCGGGGACAGGGTTCACCCGAGCGCAGTATTTT,CASSQSSGTGFTRAQYF,TRBD1,TRBV6-2/TRBV6-3,TRBJ2-3,17,.
TGTGCCAGCGGCAGGGTCTCCACTGAAGCTTTCTTT,CASGRVSTEAFF,.,TRBV27,TRBJ1-1,12,.
TGCAGTGCCATAGCGGGAGGACGCACAGATACGCAGTATTTT,CSAIAGGRTDTQYF,TRBD2,TRBV20-1,TRBJ2-3,14,.
TGTGCCAGCAGTTTATCGGGCTTAACCACAGATACGCAGTATTTT,CASSLSGLTTDTQYF,.,TRBV28,TRBJ2-3,15,.